The entry below describes one TCR beta chain. The sample is drawn from a study of blood T cell repertoires in COVID-19. Turning to the study itself: Sites in the United States, Italy and Spain provided acute and convalescent COVID-19 samples. T cells, B-cell-depleted T cells, or PBMCs provided the cDNA or gDNA that served as material.

V gave up 5 bases and J gave up 4 bases; unmatched junction bases: 4. CDR1 and CDR2 (germline): SEHNR, FQNEAQ (reference sequence). The CDR3 length is 13 residues. Sequencing used immunoSEQ multiplex PCR; TCRdb keeps in-frame clones, though not all of them. The sample yields 140,000 or so clones, more than 75% seen once. The V gene is TRBV7-9, the J gene TRBJ1-2, with 7 bases matching TRBD1. Sample: peripheral blood. The TCR was taken from a woman in her seventies with COVID-19, enrolled during active disease. CDR3 amino acids: CASSPTGFYGYTF. DNA for the CDR3: TGTGCCAGCAGCCCGACAGGGTTCTATGGCTACACCTTC.